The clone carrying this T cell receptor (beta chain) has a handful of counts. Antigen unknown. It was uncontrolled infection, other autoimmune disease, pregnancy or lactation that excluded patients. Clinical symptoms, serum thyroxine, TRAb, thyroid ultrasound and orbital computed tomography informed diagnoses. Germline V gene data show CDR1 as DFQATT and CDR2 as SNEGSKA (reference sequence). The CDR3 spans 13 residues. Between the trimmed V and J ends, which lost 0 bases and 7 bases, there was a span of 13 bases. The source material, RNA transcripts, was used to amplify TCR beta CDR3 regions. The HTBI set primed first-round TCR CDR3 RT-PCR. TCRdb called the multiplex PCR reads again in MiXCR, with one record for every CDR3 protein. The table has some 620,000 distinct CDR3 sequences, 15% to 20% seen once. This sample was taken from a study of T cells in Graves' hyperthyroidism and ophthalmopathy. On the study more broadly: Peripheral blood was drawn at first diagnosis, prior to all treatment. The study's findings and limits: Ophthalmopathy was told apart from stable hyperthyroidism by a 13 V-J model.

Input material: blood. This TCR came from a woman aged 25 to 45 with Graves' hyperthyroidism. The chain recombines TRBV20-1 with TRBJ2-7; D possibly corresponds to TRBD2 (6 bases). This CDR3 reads CSARETGRVEQYF. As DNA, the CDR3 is TGCAGTGCTAGAGAAACCGGGAGAGTAGAGCAGTACTTC.